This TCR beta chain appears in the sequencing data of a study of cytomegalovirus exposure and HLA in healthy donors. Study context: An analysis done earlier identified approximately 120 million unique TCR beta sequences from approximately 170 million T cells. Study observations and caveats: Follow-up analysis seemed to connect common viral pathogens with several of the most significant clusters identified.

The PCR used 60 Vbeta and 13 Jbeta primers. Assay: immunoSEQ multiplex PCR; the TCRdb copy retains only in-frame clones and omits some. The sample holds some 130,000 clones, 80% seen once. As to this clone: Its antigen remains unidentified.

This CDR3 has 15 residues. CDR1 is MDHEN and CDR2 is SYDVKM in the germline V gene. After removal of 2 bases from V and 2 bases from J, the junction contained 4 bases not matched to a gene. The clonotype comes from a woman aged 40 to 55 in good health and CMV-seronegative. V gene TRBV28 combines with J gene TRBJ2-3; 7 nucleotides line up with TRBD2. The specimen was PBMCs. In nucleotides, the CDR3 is TGTGCCAGCAGTTTAGCGGGGGTATCCACAGATACGCAGTATTTT. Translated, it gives CASSLAGVSTDTQYF.